This T cell receptor (beta chain) emerged from a study of technical replicates of blood from a few donors. Clones were read by immunoSEQ multiplex PCR, and TCRdb kept only the in-frame ones, dropping some. The sample lists some 76,000 clones, over 95% occurring once. V was pared by 3 bases and J by 0 bases, with 3 bases between. The CDR3 has 14 residues. The germline V gene encodes CDR1 ENHRY and CDR2 SYGVKD. The chain links TRBV10-3 to TRBJ2-6; D is unresolved. This receptor was taken from a human donor in good health. Sequenced sample: T cells isolated from PBMCs. The CDR3 spells CAISDSSGANVLTF. Here the CDR3 DNA reads TGTGCCATCAGTGACAGCTCTGGGGCCAACGTCCTGACTTTC.